This T cell receptor beta chain was sequenced for a study of shared T cell receptors in the human thymus. TCRdb's copy holds only in-frame clones and misses some; the assay was immunoSEQ multiplex PCR. The sample lists 55,000 to 75,000 clones, about 95% seen once, with 0.033% in the top ten. V lost 3 bases, J lost 3 bases, and 6 bases lay in between. The CDR3 totals 13 residues. Germline-derived CDR1 and CDR2 are SEHNR and FQNEAQ (reference sequence). The chain is built from TRBV7-9 and TRBJ2-1; D is unresolved. The sample comprised thymocytes. The receptor was isolated from a human donor. The CDR3 reads CASSFGRYNEQFF. For the CDR3, the DNA is TGTGCCAGCAGCTTTGGCCGCTACAATGAGCAGTTCTTC.